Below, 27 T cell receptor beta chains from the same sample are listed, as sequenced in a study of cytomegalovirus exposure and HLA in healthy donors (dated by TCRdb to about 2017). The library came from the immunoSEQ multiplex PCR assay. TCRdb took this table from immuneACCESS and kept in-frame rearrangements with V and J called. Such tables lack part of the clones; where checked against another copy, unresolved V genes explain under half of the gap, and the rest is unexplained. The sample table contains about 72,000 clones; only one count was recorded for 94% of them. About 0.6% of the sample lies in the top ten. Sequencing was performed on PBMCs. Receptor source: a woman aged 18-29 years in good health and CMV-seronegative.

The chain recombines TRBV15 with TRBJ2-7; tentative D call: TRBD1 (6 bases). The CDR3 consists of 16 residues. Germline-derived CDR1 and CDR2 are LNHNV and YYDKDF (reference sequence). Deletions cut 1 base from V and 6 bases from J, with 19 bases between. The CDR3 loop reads CATSRGRDTLRREQYF. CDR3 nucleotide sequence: TGTGCCACCAGCAGAGGTCGGGACACCCTCCGTCGCGAGCAGTACTTC.

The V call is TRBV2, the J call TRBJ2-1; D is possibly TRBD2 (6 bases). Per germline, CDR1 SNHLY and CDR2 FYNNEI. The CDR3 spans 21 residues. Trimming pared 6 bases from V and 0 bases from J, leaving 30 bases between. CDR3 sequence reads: CASSLTRRDGSRRSSYNEQFF. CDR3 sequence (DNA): TGTGCCAGCAGCCTTACCCGGAGGGACGGATCCCGCCGCAGCTCCTACAATGAGCAGTTCTTC.

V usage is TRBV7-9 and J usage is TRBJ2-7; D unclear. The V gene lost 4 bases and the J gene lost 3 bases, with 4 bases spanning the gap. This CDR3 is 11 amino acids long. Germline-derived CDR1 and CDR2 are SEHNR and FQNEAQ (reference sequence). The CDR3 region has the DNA TGTGCCAGCAGCTCTCGCTACGAGCAGTACTTC. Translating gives CASSSRYEQYF.

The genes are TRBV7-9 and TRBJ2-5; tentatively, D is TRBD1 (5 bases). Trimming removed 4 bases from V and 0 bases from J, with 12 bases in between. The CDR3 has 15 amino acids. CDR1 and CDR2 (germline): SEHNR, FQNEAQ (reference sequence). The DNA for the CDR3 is TGTGCCAGCAGCTCAGGACAAATGGACCAAGAGACCCAGTACTTC. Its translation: CASSSGQMDQETQYF.

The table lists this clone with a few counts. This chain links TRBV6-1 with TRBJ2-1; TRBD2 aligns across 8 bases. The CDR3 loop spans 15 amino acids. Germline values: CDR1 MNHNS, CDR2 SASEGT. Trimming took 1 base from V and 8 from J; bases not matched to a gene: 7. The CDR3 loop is CASSEESGSRDEQFF. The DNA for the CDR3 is TGTGCCAGCAGTGAAGAAAGCGGGAGTCGCGATGAGCAGTTCTTC.

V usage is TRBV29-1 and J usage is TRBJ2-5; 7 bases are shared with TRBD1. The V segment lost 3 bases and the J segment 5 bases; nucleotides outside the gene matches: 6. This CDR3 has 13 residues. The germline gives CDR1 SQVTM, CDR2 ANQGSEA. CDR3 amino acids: CSVDGTAGETQYF. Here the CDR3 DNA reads TGCAGCGTTGATGGGACAGCAGGGGAGACCCAGTACTTC.

The CDR3 protein is CASSPLREGYSYGYTF. DNA for the CDR3: TGTGCCAGCAGTCCCCTTAGGGAGGGGTATAGCTATGGCTACACCTTC. The chain links TRBV27 to TRBJ1-2, with a possible D match to TRBD1 (5 bases). Germline V gives CDR1 MNHEY, CDR2 SMNVEV (reference sequence). The CDR3 totals 16 residues. Deletions cut 5 bases from V and 4 bases from J, with 20 bases between.

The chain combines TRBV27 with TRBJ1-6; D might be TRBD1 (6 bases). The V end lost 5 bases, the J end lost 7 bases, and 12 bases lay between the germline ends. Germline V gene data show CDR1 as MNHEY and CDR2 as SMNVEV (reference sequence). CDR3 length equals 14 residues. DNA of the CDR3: TGTGCCAGCAGTCTTGGACAGAAGAATTCACCCCTCCACTTT. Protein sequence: CASSLGQKNSPLHF.

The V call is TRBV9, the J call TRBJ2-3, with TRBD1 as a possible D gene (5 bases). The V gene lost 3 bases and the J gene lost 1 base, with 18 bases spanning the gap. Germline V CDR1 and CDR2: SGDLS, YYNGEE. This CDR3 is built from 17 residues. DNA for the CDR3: TGTGCCAGCAGCGCCGCAGGACACCCACCTGGCACAGATACGCAGTATTTT. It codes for CASSAAGHPPGTDTQYF. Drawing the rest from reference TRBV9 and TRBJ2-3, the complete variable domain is DSGVTQTPKHLITATGQRVTLRCSPRSGDLSVYWYQQSLDQGLQFLIQYYNGEERAKGNILERFSAQQFPDLHSELNLSSLELGDSALYFCASSAAGHPPGTDTQYFGPGTRLTVL.

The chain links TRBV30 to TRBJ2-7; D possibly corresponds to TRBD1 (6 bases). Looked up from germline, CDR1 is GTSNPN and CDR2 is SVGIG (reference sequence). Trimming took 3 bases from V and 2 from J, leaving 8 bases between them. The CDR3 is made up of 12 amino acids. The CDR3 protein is CAWRKGAYEQYF. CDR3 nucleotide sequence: TGTGCCTGGAGAAAGGGGGCCTACGAGCAGTACTTC.

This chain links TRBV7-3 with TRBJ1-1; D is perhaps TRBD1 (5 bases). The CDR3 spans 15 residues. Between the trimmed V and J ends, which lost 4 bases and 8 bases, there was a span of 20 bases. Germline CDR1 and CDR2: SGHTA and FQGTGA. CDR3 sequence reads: CASSSPQAGRLEAFF. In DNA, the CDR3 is TGTGCCAGCAGCTCCCCCCAGGCAGGGAGGCTGGAAGCTTTCTTT.

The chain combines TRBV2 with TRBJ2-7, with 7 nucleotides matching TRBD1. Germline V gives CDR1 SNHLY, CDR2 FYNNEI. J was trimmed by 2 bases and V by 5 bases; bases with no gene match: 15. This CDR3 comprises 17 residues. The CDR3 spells CASSSARRTGRAYEQYF. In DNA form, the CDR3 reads TGTGCCAGCAGTTCAGCTCGACGGACAGGCAGGGCCTACGAGCAGTACTTC.

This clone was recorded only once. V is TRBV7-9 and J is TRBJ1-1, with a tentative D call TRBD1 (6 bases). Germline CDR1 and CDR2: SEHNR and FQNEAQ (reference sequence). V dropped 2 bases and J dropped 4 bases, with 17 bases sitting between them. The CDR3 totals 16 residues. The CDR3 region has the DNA TGTGCCAGCAGCTTATCCCCCCCCCAGGGGACCACTGAAGCTTTCTTT. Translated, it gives CASSLSPPQGTTEAFF.

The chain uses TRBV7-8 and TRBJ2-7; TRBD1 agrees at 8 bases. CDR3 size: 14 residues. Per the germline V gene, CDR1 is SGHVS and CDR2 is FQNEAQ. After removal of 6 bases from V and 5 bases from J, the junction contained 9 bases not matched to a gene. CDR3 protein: CASSSRTGIHEQYF. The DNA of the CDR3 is TGTGCCAGCAGTTCGAGGACAGGGATACACGAGCAGTACTTC.

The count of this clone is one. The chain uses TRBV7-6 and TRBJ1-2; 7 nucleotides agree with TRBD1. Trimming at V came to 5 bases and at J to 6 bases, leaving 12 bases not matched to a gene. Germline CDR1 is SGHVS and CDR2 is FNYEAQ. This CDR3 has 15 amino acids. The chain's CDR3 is CASSPLRDSWDGYTF. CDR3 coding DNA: TGTGCCAGCAGCCCTCTCAGGGACAGCTGGGATGGCTACACCTTC.

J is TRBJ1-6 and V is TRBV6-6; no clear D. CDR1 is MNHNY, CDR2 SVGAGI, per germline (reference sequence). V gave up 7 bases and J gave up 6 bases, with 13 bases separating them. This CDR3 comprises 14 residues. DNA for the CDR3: TGTGCCAGCACCCAGGTCAACGCTAATTCACCCCTCCACTTT. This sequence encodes CASTQVNANSPLHF.

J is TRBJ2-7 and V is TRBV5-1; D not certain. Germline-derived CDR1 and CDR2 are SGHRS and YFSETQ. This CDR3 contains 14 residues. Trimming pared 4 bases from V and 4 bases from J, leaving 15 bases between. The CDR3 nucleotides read TGCGCCAGCAGCGAGAGTTCTAATAGTTACGAGCAGTACTTC. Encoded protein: CASSESSNSYEQYF.

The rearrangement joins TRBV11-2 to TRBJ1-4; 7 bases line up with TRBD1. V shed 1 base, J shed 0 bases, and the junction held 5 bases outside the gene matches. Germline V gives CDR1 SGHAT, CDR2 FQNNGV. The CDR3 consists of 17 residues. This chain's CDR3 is CASSLAYRGATNEKLFF. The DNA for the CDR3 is TGTGCCAGCAGCTTAGCCTACAGGGGCGCAACTAATGAAAAACTGTTTTTT.

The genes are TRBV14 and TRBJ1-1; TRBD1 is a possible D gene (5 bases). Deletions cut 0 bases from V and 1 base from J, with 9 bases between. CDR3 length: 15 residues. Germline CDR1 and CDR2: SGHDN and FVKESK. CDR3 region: CASSQEGAGNTEAFF. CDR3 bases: TGTGCCAGCAGCCAAGAAGGGGCTGGGAACACTGAAGCTTTCTTT.

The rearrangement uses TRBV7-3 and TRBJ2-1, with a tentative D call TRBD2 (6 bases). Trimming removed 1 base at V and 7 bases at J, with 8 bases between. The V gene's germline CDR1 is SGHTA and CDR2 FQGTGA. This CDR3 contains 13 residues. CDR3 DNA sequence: TGTGCCAGCAGCTTAATGGCGGGGAATGAGCAGTTCTTC. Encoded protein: CASSLMAGNEQFF. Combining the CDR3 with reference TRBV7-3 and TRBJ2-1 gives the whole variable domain GAGVSQTPSNKVTEKGKYVELRCDPISGHTALYWYRQSLGQGPEFLIYFQGTGAADDSGLPNDRFFAVRPEGSVSTLKIQRTERGDSAVYLCASSLMAGNEQFFGPGTRLTVL.

The CDR3 protein is CATSSQPQSSYNEQFF. In DNA form, the CDR3 reads TGTGCCACCAGCAGTCAACCACAGAGCTCCTACAATGAGCAGTTCTTC. This rearrangement joins TRBV15 to TRBJ2-1; D not resolved. Trimming stripped 3 bases from V and 0 bases from J, with 12 bases between. CDR1 is LNHNV, CDR2 YYDKDF, per germline (reference sequence). The CDR3 has 16 residues.

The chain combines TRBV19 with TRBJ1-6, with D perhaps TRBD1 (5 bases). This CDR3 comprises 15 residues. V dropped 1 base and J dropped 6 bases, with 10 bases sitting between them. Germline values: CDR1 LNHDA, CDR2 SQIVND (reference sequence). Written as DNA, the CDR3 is TGTGCCAGTAGTATAGGGGGCTGGTTTAATTCACCCCTCCACTTT. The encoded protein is CASSIGGWFNSPLHF.

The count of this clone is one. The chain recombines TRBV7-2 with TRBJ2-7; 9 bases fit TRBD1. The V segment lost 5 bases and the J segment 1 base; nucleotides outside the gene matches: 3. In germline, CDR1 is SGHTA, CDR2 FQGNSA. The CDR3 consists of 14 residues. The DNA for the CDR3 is TGTGCCAGCAGCCCCGACAGGGGGTCCTACGAGCAGTACTTC. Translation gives CASSPDRGSYEQYF.

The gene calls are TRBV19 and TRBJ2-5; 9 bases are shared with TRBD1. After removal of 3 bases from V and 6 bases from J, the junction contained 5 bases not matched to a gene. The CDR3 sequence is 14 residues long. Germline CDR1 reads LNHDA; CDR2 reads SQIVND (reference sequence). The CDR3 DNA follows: TGTGCCAGTAGTATTAGCGGACAGGGGAAGACCCAGTACTTC. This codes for CASSISGQGKTQYF.

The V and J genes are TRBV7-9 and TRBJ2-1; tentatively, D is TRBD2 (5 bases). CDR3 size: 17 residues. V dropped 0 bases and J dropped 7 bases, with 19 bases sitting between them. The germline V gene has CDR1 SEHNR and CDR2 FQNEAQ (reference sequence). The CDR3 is CASSLAGAKLRRNEQFF. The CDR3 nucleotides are TGTGCCAGCAGCTTAGCGGGAGCAAAACTCCGGCGAAATGAGCAGTTCTTC. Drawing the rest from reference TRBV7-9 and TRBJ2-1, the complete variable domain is DTGVSQNPRHKITKRGQNVTFRCDPISEHNRLYWYRQTLGQGPEFLTYFQNEAQLEKSRLLSDRFSAERPKGSFSTLEIQRTEQGDSAMYLCASSLAGAKLRRNEQFFGPGTRLTVL.

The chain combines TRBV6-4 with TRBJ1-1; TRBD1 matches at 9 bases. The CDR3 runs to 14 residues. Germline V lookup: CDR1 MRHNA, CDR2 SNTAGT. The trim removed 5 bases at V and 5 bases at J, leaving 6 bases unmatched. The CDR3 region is CASSSTGGRTEAFF. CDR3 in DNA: TGTGCCAGCAGTTCCACAGGGGGCAGAACTGAAGCTTTCTTT.

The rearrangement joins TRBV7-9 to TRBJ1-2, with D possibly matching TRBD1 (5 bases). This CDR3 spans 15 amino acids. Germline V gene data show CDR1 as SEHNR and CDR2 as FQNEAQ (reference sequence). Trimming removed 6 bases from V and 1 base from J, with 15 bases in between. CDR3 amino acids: CASSHSAQDNYGYTF. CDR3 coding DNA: TGTGCCAGCAGTCATTCGGCACAGGATAACTATGGCTACACCTTC.